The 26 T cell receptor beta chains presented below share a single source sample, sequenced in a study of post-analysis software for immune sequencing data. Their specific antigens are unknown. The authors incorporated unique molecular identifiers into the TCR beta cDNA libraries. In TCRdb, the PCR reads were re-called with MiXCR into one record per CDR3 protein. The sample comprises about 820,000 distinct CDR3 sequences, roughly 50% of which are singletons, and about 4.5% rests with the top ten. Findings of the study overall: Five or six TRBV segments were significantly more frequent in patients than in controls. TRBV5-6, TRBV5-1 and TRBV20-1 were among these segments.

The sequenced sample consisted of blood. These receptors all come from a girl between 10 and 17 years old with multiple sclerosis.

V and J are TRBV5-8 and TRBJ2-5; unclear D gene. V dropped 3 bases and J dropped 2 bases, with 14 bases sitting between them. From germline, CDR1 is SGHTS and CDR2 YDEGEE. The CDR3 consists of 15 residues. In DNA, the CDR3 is TGTGCCAGCAGCTCCCCCCAGACAAGACAAGAGACCCAGTACTTC. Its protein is CASSSPQTRQETQYF.

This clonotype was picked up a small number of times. CDR3: CASSFLGGSVYSNQPQHF. CDR3 DNA sequence: TGTGCCAGCAGTTTTCTCGGGGGATCGGTTTATAGCAATCAGCCCCAGCATTTT. The chain has TRBV12-3 or TRBV12-4 and TRBJ1-5, with D maybe TRBD1 (5 bases). V lost 3 bases and J 0 bases, leaving 18 bases between the germline ends. The CDR3 has 18 amino acids.

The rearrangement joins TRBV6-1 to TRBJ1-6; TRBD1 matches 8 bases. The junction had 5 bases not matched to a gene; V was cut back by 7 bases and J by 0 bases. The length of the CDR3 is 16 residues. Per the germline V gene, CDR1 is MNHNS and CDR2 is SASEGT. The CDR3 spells CASTRQGSSYNSPLHF. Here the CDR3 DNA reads TGTGCCAGCACCCGACAGGGGAGCTCCTATAATTCACCCCTCCACTTT.

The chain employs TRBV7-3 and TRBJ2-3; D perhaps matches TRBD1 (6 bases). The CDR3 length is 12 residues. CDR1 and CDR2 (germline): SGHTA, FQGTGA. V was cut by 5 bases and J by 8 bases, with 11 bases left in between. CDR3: CASSGAQGTQYF. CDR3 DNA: TGTGCCAGCAGCGGAGCACAGGGTACGCAGTATTTT.

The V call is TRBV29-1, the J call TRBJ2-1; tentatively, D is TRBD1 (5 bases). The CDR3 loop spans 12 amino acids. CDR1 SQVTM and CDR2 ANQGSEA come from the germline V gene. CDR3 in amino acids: CSTGFPYNEQFF. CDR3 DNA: TGCAGTACAGGATTCCCCTACAATGAGCAGTTCTTC.

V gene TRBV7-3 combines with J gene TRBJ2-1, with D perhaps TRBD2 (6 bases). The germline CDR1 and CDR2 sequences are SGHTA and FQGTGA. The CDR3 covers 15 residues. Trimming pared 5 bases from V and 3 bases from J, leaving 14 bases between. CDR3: CASSLPGTFYNEQFF. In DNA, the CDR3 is TGTGCCAGCAGCCTACCGGGGACTTTCTACAATGAGCAGTTCTTC.

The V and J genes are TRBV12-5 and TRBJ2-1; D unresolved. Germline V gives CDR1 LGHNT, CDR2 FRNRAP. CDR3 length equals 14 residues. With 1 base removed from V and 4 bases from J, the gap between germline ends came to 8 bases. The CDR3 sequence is CASGLAAEYNEQFF. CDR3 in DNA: TGTGCTAGTGGTTTGGCCGCCGAATACAATGAGCAGTTCTTC.

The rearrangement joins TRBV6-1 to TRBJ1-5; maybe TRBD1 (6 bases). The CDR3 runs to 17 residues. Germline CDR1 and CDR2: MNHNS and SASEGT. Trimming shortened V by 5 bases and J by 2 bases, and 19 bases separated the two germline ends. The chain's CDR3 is CASSPNWGADGNQPQHF. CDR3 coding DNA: TGTGCCAGCAGTCCAAACTGGGGGGCGGATGGCAATCAGCCCCAGCATTTT.

The CDR3 region is CASGTALNYGYTF. CDR3 sequence (DNA): TGTGCCAGCGGGACAGCCCTAAACTATGGCTACACCTTC. The rearrangement uses TRBV6-6 and TRBJ1-2; 7 bases are a match to TRBD1. The V and J ends lost 8 bases and 2 bases, in that order; junction bases with no gene match: 5. Germline loops: CDR1 MNHNY, CDR2 SVGAGI (reference sequence). CDR3 length equals 13 residues.

CDR3 sequence (DNA): TGCAGTAGGTACGAGCGGGAACTCTCCTACAATGAGCAGTTCTTC. This sequence encodes CSRYERELSYNEQFF. V usage is TRBV20-1 and J usage is TRBJ2-1; 7 nucleotides line up with TRBD2. The CDR3 has 15 amino acids. After removal of 8 bases from V and 0 bases from J, the junction contained 10 bases not matched to a gene. Germline V gene lookup returns CDR1 DFQATT and CDR2 SNEGSKA (reference sequence).

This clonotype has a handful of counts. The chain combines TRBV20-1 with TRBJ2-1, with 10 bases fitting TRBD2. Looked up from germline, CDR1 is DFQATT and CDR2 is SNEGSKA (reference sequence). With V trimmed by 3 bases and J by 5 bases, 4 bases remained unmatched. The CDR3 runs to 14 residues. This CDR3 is CSASELAGDNEQFF. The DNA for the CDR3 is TGCAGTGCTAGTGAGCTAGCGGGGGACAATGAGCAGTTCTTC.

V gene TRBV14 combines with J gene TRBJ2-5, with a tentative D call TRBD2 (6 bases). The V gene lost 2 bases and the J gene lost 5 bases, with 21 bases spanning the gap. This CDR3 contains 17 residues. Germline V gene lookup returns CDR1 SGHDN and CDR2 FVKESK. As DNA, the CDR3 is TGTGCCAGCAGCCAAATTGACAGTGGACTACGAAAGGAGACCCAGTACTTC. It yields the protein CASSQIDSGLRKETQYF.

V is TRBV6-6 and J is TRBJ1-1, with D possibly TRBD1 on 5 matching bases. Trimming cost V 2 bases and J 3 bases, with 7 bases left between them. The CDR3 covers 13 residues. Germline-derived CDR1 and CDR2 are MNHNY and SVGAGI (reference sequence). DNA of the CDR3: TGTGCCAGCAGTTACAGAGGGGACACTGAAGCTTTCTTT. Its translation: CASSYRGDTEAFF.

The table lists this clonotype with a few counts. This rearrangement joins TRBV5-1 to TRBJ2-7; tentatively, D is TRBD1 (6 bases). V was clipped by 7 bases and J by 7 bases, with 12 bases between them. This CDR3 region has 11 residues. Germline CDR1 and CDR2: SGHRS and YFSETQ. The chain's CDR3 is CASQQGVEQYF. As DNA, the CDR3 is TGCGCCAGCCAACAGGGAGTGGAGCAGTACTTC.

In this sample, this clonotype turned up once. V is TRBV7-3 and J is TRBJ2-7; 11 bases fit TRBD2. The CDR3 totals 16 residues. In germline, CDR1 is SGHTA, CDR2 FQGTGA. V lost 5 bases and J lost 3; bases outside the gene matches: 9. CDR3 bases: TGTGCCAGCAGCCCTATTGGGGGACTAGCGGTCTACGAGCAGTACTTC. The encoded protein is CASSPIGGLAVYEQYF.

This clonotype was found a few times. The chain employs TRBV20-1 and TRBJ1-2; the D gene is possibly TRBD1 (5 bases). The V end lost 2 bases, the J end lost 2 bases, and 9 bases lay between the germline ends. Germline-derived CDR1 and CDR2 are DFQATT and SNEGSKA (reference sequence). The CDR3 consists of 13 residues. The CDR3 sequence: CSARWDGNYGYTF. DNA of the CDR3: TGCAGTGCTAGATGGGACGGGAACTATGGCTACACCTTC.

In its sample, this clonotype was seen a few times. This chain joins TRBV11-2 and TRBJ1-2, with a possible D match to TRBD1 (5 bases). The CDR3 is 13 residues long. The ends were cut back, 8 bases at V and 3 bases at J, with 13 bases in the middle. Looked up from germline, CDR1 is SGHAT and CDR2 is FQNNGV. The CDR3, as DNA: TGTGCCAGCTCGACAGCACCCTACTATGGCTACACCTTC. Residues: CASSTAPYYGYTF.

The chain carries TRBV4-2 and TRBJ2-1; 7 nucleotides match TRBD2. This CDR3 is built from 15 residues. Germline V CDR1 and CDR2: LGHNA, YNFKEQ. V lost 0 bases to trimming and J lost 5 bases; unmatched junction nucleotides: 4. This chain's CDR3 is CASSQDGRFDNEQFF. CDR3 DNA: TGTGCCAGCAGCCAAGACGGGAGGTTTGACAATGAGCAGTTCTTC.

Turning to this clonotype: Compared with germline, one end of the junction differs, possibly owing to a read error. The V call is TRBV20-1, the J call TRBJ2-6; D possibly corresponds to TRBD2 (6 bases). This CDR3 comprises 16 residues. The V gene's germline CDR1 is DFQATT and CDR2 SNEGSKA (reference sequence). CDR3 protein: CSARRTILSGADVLTF. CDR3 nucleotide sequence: TGCAGTGCTAGGCGGACTATCCTCTCTGGGGCCGACGTCCTGACTTTC.

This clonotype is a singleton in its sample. This CDR3 reads CASSLFSGYNEQFF. The CDR3 DNA follows: TGCGCCAGCAGCTTGTTTAGCGGTTACAATGAGCAGTTCTTC. The V call is TRBV5-1, the J call TRBJ2-1; D may be TRBD2 (6 bases). Between the trimmed V and J ends, which lost 1 base and 4 bases, there was a span of 9 bases. This CDR3 region has 14 residues. Germline V gives CDR1 SGHRS, CDR2 YFSETQ.

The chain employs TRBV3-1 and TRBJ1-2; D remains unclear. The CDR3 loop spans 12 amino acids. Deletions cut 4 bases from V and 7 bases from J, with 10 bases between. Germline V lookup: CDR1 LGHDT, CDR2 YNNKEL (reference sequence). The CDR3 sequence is CASSRRLGGYTF. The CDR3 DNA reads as TGTGCCAGCAGCCGCCGACTGGGTGGCTACACCTTC.

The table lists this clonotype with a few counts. The DNA of the CDR3 is TGCAGTGCTAGAGAGGTCGGGACAAACTACGAGCAGTACTTC. This sequence encodes CSAREVGTNYEQYF. The chain employs TRBV20-1 and TRBJ2-7, with D perhaps TRBD1 (6 bases). CDR1 and CDR2 (germline): DFQATT, SNEGSKA (reference sequence). The CDR3 runs to 14 residues. V gave up 0 bases and J gave up 3 bases, with 12 bases separating them.

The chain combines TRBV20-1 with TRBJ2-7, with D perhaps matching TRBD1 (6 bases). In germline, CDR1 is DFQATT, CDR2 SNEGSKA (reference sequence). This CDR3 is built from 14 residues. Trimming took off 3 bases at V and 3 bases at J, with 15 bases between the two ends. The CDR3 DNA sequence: TGCAGTGCTAGCCCGGACAGAACCTTCTACGAGCAGTACTTC. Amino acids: CSASPDRTFYEQYF.

CDR3 nucleotide sequence: TGTGCCAGCAGCTTCCAGGTCGACATTCAGTACTTC. Translating gives CASSFQVDIQYF. The chain joins TRBV7-9 to TRBJ2-7, with D unresolved. The tail of the sequence fits TRBJ2-4 better, so the J call may be wrong. CDR1 SEHNR and CDR2 FQNEAQ come from the germline V gene (reference sequence). The CDR3 extends over 12 amino acids.

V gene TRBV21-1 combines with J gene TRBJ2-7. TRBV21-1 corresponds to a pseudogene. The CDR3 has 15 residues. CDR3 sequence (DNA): TGTGCCAGCAGCAAAAGTGGGGTGTCGATGTACGAGCAGTACTTC. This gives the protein CASSKSGVSMYEQYF.

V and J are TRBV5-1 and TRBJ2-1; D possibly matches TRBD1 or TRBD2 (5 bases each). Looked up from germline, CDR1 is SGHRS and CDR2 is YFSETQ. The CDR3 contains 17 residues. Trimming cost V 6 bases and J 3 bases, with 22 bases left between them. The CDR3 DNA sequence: TGCGCCAGCACCCCGACTTGGTACGGTGGGGGCTACAATGAGCAGTTCTTC. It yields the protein CASTPTWYGGGYNEQFF.